This T cell receptor (beta chain) was retrieved from a study of cytomegalovirus exposure and HLA in healthy donors. CDR3 length equals 13 residues. Looked up from germline, CDR1 is SGHTA and CDR2 is FQGNSA. Regarding this clone: Its antigen is not identified. Its ends do not fully match the called genes, so a read error is possible.

The PCR used 60 Vbeta and 13 Jbeta primers. Sequenced by immunoSEQ multiplex PCR; TCRdb stores in-frame clones only, minus some. This table has about 94,000 clones, roughly 80% appearing once. Study-wide points: Usually a TCR sequence was rare, but some public TCRs were found in many donors. The authors judged a highly shared variant cluster likely a sequencing artifact. Confirmation in vitro established that three CMV-associated chains were specific for CMV antigens.

The chain carries TRBV7-2 and TRBJ1-1; TRBD1 agrees at 7 bases. This TCR was recovered from a human donor in good health. The sequenced material came from PBMCs. The CDR3 here is CASSLTGRTETFF. The CDR3 DNA reads as TGTGCCAGCAGTCTGACAGGGAGGACTGAAACTTTCTTT.